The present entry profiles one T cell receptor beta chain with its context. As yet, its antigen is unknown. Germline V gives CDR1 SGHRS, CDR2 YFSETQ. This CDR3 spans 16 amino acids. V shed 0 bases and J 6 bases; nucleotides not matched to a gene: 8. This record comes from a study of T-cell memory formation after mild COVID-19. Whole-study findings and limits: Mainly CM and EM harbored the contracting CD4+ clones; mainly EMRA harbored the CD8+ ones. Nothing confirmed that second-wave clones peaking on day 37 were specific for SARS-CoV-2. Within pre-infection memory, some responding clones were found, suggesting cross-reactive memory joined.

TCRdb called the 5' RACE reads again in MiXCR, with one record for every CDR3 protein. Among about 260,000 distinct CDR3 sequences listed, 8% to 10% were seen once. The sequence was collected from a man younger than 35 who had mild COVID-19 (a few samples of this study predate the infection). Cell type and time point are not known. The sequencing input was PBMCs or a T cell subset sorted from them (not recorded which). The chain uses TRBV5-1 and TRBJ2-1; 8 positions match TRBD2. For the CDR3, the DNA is TGCGCCAGCAGCTTGGTAGGGCTAGCGGGCGCCAATGAGCAGTTCTTC. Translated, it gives CASSLVGLAGANEQFF.